These 9 T cell receptor beta chains came from one sample sequenced in a study of CXCR3-negative and CXCR3-positive naive CD8 T cells. TRB cDNA libraries were made by UMI-labeled 5' RACE. TCRdb reprocessed the 5' RACE reads and reports one entry per CDR3 protein, with no DNA. This sample's table reports over 100,000 distinct CDR3 sequences. Material for sequencing was naive CXCR3- CD8+ T cells from blood. The subset: CD45RO-CCR7+CD27+CD95- naive CD8+ T cells lacking CXCR3 (TNR3-). The source is a human donor in good health. Some clones in this sample may be carry-over from other donors' samples.

The chain couples TRBV2 to TRBJ2-4. This CDR3 spans 14 amino acids. Germline CDR1 and CDR2: SNHLY and FYNNEI. CDR3 loop: CASTRTVAKNIQYF.

V gene TRBV5-1 combines with J gene TRBJ1-1; TCRdb lists TRBD1, though no DNA is available to test this call. This CDR3 has 13 residues. In germline, CDR1 is SGHRS, CDR2 YFSETQ. This CDR3 reads CASSPGGGTEAFF. Drawing the rest from reference TRBV5-1 and TRBJ1-1, the complete variable domain is KAGVTQTPRYLIKTRGQQVTLSCSPISGHRSVSWYQQTPGQGLQFLFEYFSETQRNKGNFPGRFSGRQFSNSRSEMNVSTLELGDSALYLCASSPGGGTEAFFGQGTRLTVV.

The CDR3 spells CASSQTLARYPTNEKLFF. The V call is TRBV4-1, the J call TRBJ1-4. Per the germline V gene, CDR1 is MGHRA and CDR2 is YSYEKL. There are 18 residues in the CDR3.

This rearrangement joins TRBV4-3 to TRBJ2-1; lacking DNA, the TRBD2 call made by TCRdb goes unchecked. Germline V gene lookup returns CDR1 LGHNA and CDR2 YSLEER. This CDR3 spans 17 amino acids. The CDR3 region is CASSQDPRGLTYNEQFF.

This chain connects TRBV11-2 to TRBJ2-3; TCRdb outputs TRBD1, but without DNA this stays unchecked. The length of the CDR3 is 15 residues. CDR1 and CDR2 (germline): SGHAT, FQNNGV. The CDR3: CASSFPGLSTDTQYF.

V and J are TRBV5-6 and TRBJ2-2. CDR3 size: 14 residues. Per the germline V gene, CDR1 is SGHDT and CDR2 is YYEEEE. CDR3 sequence reads: CASSWVENTGELFF.

The chain employs TRBV28 and TRBJ2-7; no DNA is available, so the TRBD1 call from TCRdb remains unchecked. Germline CDR1 and CDR2: MDHEN and SYDVKM. This CDR3 spans 14 amino acids. CDR3 region: CASSRWTGEGEQYF. Full variable domain (outside the CDR3, taken from reference TRBV28 and TRBJ2-7): DVKVTQSSRYLVKRTGEKVFLECVQDMDHENMFWYRQDPGLGLRLIYFSYDVKMKEKGDIPEGYSVSREKKERFSLILESASTNQTSMYLCASSRWTGEGEQYFGPGTRLTVT.

The V call is TRBV5-4, the J call TRBJ2-7; there is no DNA to check the TCRdb D call of TRBD2. This CDR3 spans 16 amino acids. CDR1 SGHNT and CDR2 YYREEE come from the germline V gene (reference sequence). The CDR3: CASSMKLLAGDHEQYF. The full variable domain, with the rest looked up from reference TRBV5-4 and TRBJ2-7, is ETGVTQSPTHLIKTRGQQVTLRCSSQSGHNTVSWYQQALGQGPQFIFQYYREEENGRGNFPPRFSGLQFPNYSSELNVNALELDDSALYLCASSMKLLAGDHEQYFGPGTRLTVT.

J is TRBJ2-1 and V is TRBV28; TCRdb reports TRBD1, a call that lacks DNA to check it against. Germline CDR1 is MDHEN and CDR2 is SYDVKM. The CDR3 spans 14 residues. The CDR3 protein is CASRDGHLGDEQFF.